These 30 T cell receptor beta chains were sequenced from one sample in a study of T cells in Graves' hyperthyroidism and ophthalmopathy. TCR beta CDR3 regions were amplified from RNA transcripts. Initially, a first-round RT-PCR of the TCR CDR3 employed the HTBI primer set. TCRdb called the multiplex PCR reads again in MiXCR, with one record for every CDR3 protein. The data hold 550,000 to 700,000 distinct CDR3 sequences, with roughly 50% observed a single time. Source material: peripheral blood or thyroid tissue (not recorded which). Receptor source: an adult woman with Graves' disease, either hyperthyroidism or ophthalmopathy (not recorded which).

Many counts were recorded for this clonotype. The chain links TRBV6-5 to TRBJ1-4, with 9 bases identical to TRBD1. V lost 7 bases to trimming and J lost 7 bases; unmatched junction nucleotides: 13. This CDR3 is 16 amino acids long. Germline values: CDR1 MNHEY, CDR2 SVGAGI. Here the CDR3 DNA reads TGTGCCAGCACCGGGACAGGGCTATTTGCGGGTGAAAAACTGTTTTTT. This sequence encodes CASTGTGLFAGEKLFF.

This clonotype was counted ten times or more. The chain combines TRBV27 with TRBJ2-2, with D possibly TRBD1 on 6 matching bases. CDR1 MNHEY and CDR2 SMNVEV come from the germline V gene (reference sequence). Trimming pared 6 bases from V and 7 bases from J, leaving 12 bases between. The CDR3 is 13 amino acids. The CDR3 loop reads CASRSGEIGELFF. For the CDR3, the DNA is TGTGCCAGCAGGTCAGGGGAGATCGGGGAGCTGTTTTTT.

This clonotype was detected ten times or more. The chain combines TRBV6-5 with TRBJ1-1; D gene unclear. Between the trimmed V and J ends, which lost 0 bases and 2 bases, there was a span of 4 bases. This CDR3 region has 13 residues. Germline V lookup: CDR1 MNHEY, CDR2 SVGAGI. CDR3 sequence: CASSYSANTEAFF. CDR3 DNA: TGTGCCAGCAGTTACTCTGCCAACACTGAAGCTTTCTTT.

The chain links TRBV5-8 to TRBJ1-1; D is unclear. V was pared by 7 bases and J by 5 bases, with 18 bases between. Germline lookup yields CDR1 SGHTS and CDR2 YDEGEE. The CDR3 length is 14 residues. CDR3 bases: TGTGCCAGCTCACCAGCCGCCCGGGGTACTGAAGCTTTCTTT. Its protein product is CASSPAARGTEAFF. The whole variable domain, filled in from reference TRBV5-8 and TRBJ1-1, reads EAGVTQSPTHLIKTRGQQATLRCSPISGHTSVYWYQQALGLGLQFLLWYDEGEERNRGNFPPRFSGRQFPNYSSELNVNALELEDSALYLCASSPAARGTEAFFGQGTRLTVV.

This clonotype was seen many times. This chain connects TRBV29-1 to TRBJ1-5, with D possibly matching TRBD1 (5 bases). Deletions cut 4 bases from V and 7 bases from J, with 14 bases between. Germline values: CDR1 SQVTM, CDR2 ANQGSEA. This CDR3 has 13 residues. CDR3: CSVGGGSSQPQHF. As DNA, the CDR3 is TGCAGCGTTGGGGGGGGAAGTAGCCAGCCCCAGCATTTT.

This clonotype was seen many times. Here the CDR3 reads CAINYNPTGELFF. Written as DNA, the CDR3 is TGTGCCATCAACTATAACCCCACCGGGGAGCTGTTTTTT. The V gene is TRBV10-3, the J gene TRBJ2-2; D is ambiguous. The germline V and J ends were trimmed by 7 bases and 4 bases, with 10 bases remaining between them. The CDR3 totals 13 residues. From germline, CDR1 is ENHRY and CDR2 SYGVKD.

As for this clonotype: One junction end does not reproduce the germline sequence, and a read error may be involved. CDR3 region: CASSHGQLFF. The CDR3 nucleotides read TGTGCCAGCAGCCACGGGCAGCTGTTTTTT. J is TRBJ2-2 and V is TRBV7-9, with D hard to call. Germline V CDR1 and CDR2: SEHNR, FQNEAQ (reference sequence). The CDR3 has 10 amino acids.

The CDR3 DNA reads as TGTGCCAGCAGCCCGGGACGCCTCGGCTACACCTTC. Its protein product is CASSPGRLGYTF. J is TRBJ1-2 and V is TRBV7-9, with TRBD1 as a possible D gene (5 bases). V was cut by 5 bases and J by 8 bases, with 12 bases left in between. This CDR3 region has 12 residues. CDR1 and CDR2 (germline): SEHNR, FQNEAQ (reference sequence).

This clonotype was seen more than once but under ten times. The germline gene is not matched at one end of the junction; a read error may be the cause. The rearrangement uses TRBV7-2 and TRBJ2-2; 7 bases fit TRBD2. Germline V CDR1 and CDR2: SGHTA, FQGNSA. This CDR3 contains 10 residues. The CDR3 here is CASSRYGGGF. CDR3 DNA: TGTGCCAGCAGTCGATACGGCGGGGGATTT.

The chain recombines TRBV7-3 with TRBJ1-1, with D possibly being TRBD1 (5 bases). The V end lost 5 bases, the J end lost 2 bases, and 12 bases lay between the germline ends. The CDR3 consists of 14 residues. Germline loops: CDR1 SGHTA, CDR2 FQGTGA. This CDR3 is CASSPQGTNTEAFF. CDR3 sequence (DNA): TGTGCCAGCAGCCCCCAGGGAACCAACACTGAAGCTTTCTTT.

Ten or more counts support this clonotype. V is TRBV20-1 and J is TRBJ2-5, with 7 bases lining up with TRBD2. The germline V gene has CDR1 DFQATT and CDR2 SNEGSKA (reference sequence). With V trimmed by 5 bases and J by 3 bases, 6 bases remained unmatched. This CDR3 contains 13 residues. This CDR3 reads CSAGTNIKETQYF. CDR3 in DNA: TGCAGTGCTGGGACTAATATAAAAGAGACCCAGTACTTC.

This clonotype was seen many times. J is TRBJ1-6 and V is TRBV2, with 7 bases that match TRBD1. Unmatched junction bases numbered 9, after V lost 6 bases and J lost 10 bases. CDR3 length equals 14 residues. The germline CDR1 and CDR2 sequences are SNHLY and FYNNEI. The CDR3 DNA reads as TGTGCCAGCAGACGGGACAGCCATTCCTCACCCCTCCACTTT. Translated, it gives CASRRDSHSSPLHF.

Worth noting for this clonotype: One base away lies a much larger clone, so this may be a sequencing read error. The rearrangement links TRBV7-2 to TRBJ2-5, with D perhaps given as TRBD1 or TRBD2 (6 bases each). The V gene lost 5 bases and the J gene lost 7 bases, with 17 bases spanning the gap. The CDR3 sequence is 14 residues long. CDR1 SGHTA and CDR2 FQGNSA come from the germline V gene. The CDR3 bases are TGTGCCAGCAGCCCTAGGGGGGATGGGGGGACCCAGTACTTC. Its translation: CASSPRGDGGTQYF.

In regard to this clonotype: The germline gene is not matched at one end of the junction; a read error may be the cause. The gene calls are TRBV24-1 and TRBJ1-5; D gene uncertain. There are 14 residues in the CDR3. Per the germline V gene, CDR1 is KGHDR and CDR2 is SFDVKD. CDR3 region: CATSESRRNQPQHF. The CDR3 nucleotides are TGTGCCACGAGTGAGTCAAGGCGTAATCAGCCCCAGCATTTT.

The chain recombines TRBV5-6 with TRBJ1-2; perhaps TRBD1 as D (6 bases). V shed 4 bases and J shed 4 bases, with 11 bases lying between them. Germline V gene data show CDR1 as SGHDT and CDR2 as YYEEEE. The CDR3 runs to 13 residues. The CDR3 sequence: CASSRRGGYGYTF. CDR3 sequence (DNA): TGTGCCAGCAGCCGCAGGGGAGGCTATGGCTACACCTTC.

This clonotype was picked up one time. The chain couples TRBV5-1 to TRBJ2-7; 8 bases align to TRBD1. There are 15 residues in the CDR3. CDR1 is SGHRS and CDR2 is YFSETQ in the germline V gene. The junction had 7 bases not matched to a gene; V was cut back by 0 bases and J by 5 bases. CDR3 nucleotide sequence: TGCGCCAGCAGCTTGGGGACAGGGTTGGTGCACGAGCAGTACTTC. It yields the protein CASSLGTGLVHEQYF.

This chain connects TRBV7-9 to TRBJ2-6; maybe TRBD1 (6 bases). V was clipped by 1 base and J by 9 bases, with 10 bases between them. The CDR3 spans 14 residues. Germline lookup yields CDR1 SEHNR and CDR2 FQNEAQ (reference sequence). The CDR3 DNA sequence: TGTGCCAGCAGCTTAGGGACAGTATTCAACGTCCTGACTTTC. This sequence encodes CASSLGTVFNVLTF.

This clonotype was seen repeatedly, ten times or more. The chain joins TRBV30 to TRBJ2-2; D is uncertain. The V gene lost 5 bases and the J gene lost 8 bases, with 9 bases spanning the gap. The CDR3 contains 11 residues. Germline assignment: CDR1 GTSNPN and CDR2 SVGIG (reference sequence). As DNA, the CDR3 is TGTGCCTGGTATCATCAAGGGGAGCTGTTTTTT. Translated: CAWYHQGELFF.

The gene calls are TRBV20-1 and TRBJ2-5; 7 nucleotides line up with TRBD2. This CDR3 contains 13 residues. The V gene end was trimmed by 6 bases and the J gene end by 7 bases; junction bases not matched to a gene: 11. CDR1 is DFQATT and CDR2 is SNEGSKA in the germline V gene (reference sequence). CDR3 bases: TGCAGTGCCGAAGCGGGGATAACGCCGACCCAGTACTTC. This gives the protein CSAEAGITPTQYF.

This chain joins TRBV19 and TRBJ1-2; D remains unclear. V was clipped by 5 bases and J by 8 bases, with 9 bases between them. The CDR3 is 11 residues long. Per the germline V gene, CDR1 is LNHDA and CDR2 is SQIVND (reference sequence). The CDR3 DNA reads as TGTGCCAGTAGTGATGGTGTGGGCTACACCTTC. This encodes CASSDGVGYTF.

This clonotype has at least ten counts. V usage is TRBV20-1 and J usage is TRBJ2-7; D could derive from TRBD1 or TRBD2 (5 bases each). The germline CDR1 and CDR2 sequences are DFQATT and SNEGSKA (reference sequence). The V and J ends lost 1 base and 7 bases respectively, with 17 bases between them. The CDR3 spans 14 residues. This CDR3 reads CSARVLGTYREQYF. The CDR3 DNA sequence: TGCAGTGCTAGAGTCCTCGGGACCTACCGGGAGCAGTACTTC.

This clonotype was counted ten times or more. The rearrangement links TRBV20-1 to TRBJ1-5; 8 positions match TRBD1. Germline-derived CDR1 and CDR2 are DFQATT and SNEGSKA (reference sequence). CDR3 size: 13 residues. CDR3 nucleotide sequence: TGCAGCGTTGACAGGGGAGGCAATCAGCCCCAGCATTTT. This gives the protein CSVDRGGNQPQHF.

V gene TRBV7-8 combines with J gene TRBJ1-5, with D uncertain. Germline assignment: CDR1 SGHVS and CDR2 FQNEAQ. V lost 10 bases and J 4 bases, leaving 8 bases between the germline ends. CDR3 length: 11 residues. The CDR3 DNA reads TGTGCCACGTCGCGAAATCAGCCCCAGCATTTT. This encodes CATSRNQPQHF.

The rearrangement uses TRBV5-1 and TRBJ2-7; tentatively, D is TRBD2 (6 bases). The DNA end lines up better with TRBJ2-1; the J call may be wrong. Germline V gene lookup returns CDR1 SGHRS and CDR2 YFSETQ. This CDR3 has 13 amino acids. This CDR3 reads CASRVGGEDEQFF. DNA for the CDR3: TGCGCCAGCAGGGTCGGAGGGGAGGATGAGCAGTTCTTC.

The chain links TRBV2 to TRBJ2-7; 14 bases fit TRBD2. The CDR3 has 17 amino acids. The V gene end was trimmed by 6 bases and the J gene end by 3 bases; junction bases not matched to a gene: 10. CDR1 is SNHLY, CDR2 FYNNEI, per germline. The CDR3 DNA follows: TGTGCCAGCAGCCTGACTAGCGGGAGGGCCTTCGGCTACGAGCAGTACTTC. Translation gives CASSLTSGRAFGYEQYF.

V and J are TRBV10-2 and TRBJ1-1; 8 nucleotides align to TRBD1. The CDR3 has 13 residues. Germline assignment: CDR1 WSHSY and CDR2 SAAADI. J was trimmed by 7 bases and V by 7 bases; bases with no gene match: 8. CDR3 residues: CASTPTGDNEAFF. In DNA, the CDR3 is TGCGCCAGCACTCCGACAGGGGATAATGAAGCTTTCTTT.

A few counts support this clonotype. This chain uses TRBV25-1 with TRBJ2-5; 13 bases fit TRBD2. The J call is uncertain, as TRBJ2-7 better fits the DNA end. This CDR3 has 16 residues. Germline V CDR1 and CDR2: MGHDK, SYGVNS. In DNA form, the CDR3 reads TGTGCCAGCAGTGAACTACTAGCGGGAGGGAGGGACGAGCAGTACTTC. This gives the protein CASSELLAGGRDEQYF.

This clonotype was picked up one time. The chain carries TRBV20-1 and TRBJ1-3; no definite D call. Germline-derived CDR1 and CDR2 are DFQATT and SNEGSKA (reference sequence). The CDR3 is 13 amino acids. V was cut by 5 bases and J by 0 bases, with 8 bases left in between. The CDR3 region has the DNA TGCAGTGCTCCGGTCTTCTCTGGAAACACCATATATTTT. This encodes CSAPVFSGNTIYF.

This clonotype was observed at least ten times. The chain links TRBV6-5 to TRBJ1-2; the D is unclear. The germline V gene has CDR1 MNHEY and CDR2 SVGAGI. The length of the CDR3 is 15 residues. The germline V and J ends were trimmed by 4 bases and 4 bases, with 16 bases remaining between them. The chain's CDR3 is CASSSPTKNPYGYTF. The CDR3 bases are TGTGCCAGCAGTTCTCCTACCAAGAATCCCTATGGCTACACCTTC.

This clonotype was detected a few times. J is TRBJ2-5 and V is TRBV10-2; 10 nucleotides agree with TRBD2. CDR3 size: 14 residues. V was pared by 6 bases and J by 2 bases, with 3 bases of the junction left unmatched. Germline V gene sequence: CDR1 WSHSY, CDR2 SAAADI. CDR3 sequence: CASRVLAGQETQYF. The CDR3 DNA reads TGCGCCAGCAGGGTACTAGCGGGACAAGAGACCCAGTACTTC.